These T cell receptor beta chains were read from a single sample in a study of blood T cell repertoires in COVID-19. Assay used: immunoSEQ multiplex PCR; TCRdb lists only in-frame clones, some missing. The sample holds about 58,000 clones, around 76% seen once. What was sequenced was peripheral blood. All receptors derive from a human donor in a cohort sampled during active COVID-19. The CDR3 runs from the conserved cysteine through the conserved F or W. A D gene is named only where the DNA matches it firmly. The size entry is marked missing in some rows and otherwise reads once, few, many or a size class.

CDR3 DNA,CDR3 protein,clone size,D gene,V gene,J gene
TGTGCCAGCGACTTAGTAAAGGACGAGCAGTACTTC,CASDLVKDEQYF,-,-,TRBV12-3/TRBV12-4,TRBJ2-7
TGTGCCAGCTCACGTGCCAGGAGCGGCCGCGAGGGTGGCTACACCTTC,CASSRARSGREGGYTF,-,-,TRBV18,TRBJ1-2
TGTGCCAGCAGTGGGGGGGTGGTAGGTGGCTACACCTTC,CASSGGVVGGYTF,-,-,TRBV28,TRBJ1-2
TGTGCCAGCAGCTCCTCTGATGGAGGGACAGAGACCTCCTACGAGCAGTACTTC,CASSSSDGGTETSYEQYF,-,-,TRBV13,TRBJ2-7
TGTGCCAGCAGTTTAGGGACTAGCGGGAACTGGTACGAGCAGTACTTC,CASSLGTSGNWYEQYF,-,TRBD2,TRBV27,TRBJ2-7
TGTGCCAGCAGCTCAACCTTGTGGGGGCCGAGTGAAAAACTGTTTTTT,CASSSTLWGPSEKLFF,-,-,TRBV7-2,TRBJ1-4
TGCGCCACCCTAACCGGGACAGCCTCCTACGAGCAGTACTTC,CATLTGTASYEQYF,-,TRBD1,TRBV5-1,TRBJ2-7
TGCAGCTCTAGGGGTCCCTATGGCTACACCTTC,CSSRGPYGYTF,-,-,TRBV29-1,TRBJ1-2
TGTGCCAGCAGAGCTAACTCCTACGAGCAGTACTTC,CASRANSYEQYF,-,-,TRBV27,TRBJ2-7
TGTGCCAGCAGTGATGCCAGGGGGCTACGGTACGAGCAGTACTTC,CASSDARGLRYEQYF,few,TRBD1,TRBV2,TRBJ2-7
TGTGCCAGTAGTTACAGGACAACTAATGAAAAACTGTTTTTT,CASSYRTTNEKLFF,-,-,TRBV19,TRBJ1-4
TGTGCCAGCAGGCGACTAGTAACAGATACGCAGTATTTT,CASRRLVTDTQYF,-,-,TRBV11-2,TRBJ2-3
TGTGCCAGCACCCTGGGGGGGAACACCGGGGAGCTGTTTTTT,CASTLGGNTGELFF,few,-,TRBV11-3,TRBJ2-2
TGTGCCAGCAGCTTGAGGACTAGCGGCACCCACGAGCAGTACTTC,CASSLRTSGTHEQYF,-,TRBD2,TRBV5-6,TRBJ2-7
TGTGCCAGCAGTTTGTCCGGGAGCTATGGCTACACCTTC,CASSLSGSYGYTF,-,-,TRBV27,TRBJ1-2
TGCGCCAGCAGCCAAGGGCGGGGGAAGTCCTCCTACGAGCAGTACTTC,CASSQGRGKSSYEQYF,-,TRBD2,TRBV4-3,TRBJ2-7
TGTGCCAGCAGTGAGCGGGGGGGCACAGATACGCAGTATTTT,CASSERGGTDTQYF,many,TRBD2,TRBV6-4,TRBJ2-3
TGTGCCACCAGCCCGGGACTCTTGAACACTGAAGCTTTCTTT,CATSPGLLNTEAFF,few,-,TRBV15,TRBJ1-1
TGTGCCAGCAGTGAAGGGTCGGTCTCTAACTATGGCTACACCTTC,CASSEGSVSNYGYTF,few,-,TRBV2,TRBJ1-2
TGCAGTGCTAGTCAGGGTAGGACGCAGTATTTT,CSASQGRTQYF,-,-,TRBV20-1,TRBJ2-3
TGTGCCAGCAGATTGCAGGGTGGCAGGGGGCGAGAAGACTATGGCTACACCTTC,CASRLQGGRGREDYGYTF,-,TRBD1,TRBV7-9,TRBJ1-2
TGTGCCAGCAGCCGGACAGCCTCTGGAAACACCATATATTTT,CASSRTASGNTIYF,-,-,TRBV3-1/TRBV3-2,TRBJ1-3
TGTGCCAGCAGCCCCTCCGCGGGGCTGAACACTGAAGCTTTCTTT,CASSPSAGLNTEAFF,once,-,TRBV11-2,TRBJ1-1
TGTGCCAGCAGCCGAGCCGAGGGGGTATGGAATGGCTACACCTTC,CASSRAEGVWNGYTF,-,-,TRBV7-9,TRBJ1-2
TGTGCCAGCAGCTTTTTAGCGGGAGCGGGCGAGCAGTACTTC,CASSFLAGAGEQYF,-,TRBD2,TRBV7-9,TRBJ2-7
TGCAGCGTTGTCGGAGGAAAGTTTAATGAAAAACTGTTTTTT,CSVVGGKFNEKLFF,-,-,TRBV29-1,TRBJ1-4
TGCGCCAGCAGCTATAGGGTGACTAGCGATACATTAAGCGACGAGCAGTACTTC,CASSYRVTSDTLSDEQYF,-,TRBD2,TRBV5-1,TRBJ2-7
TGTGCCAGCAGCTCGACTAGCTGGTACACAGATACGCAGTATTTT,CASSSTSWYTDTQYF,-,TRBD2,TRBV5-4,TRBJ2-3
TGCAGCGTTGAAGTGTTCATTGCCGGTGGCTACACCTTC,CSVEVFIAGGYTF,-,-,TRBV29-1,TRBJ1-2
TGTGCCAGCAGTCTTGGAGACAGGGTCAACTACGAGCAGTACTTC,CASSLGDRVNYEQYF,-,TRBD1,TRBV7-8,TRBJ2-7
TGTGCCAGCAGTTACTTTGGAGCGAACCCTACCGAGCAGTACTTC,CASSYFGANPTEQYF,-,-,TRBV6-5,TRBJ2-7
TGTGCCAGCTCACCGGGACAGAACACTGAAGCTTTCTTT,CASSPGQNTEAFF,-,-,TRBV18,TRBJ1-1
TGTGCCAGCAGTTCCCGCGACAGGTCCGACCTCCTTTATGGCTACACCTTC,CASSSRDRSDLLYGYTF,-,-,TRBV28,TRBJ1-2
TGTGCCAGCAGCTCAACCGGGGGGACAGGGAAGACAGACGGCTACACCTTC,CASSSTGGTGKTDGYTF,-,TRBD1,TRBV7-8,TRBJ1-2
TGTGCCAGCAGTTACCCGGAGGGCTATGGCTACACCTTC,CASSYPEGYGYTF,-,-,TRBV6-5,TRBJ1-2
TGCGCCAGCAGCTTCGACAGGGAATACACCGAGCAGTACTTC,CASSFDREYTEQYF,-,TRBD1,TRBV5-1,TRBJ2-7
TGTGCCTGGAGTTGGGTGGGGGGTCCGGGGGAGCTGTTTTTT,CAWSWVGGPGELFF,-,-,TRBV30,TRBJ2-2
TGTGCCAGTAGTATAGGGAGCGGGTACCAAGAGACCCAGTACTTC,CASSIGSGYQETQYF,-,-,TRBV19,TRBJ2-5
TGTGCCAGTAGTGCGGGATGGCGCGGGGGCCAGTCCGTAGGGAAGTACGAGCAGTACTTC,CASSAGWRGGQSVGKYEQYF,-,-,TRBV19,TRBJ2-7
TGTGCCTCAACCGGGTCGGGGGGGATCTACGAGCAGTACTTC,CASTGSGGIYEQYF,-,TRBD2,TRBV30,TRBJ2-7